This section outlines one TCR beta chain sequence together with its context. How the authors handled the data: Reference gene primer amplification in the assay estimated nucleated cell counts. Sequencing was performed with immunoSEQ multiplex PCR; in TCRdb, only in-frame clones are kept and a portion is missing. V and J calls and clone size are as listed in that table; D and trimming were resolved from the DNA. Of about 80,000 clones listed, around 81% were seen once; the top ten hold roughly 10%. The sample is drawn from a study of blood T cell repertoires in COVID-19. In the study overall: Collection of acute and convalescent COVID-19 samples took place in the United States, Italy and Spain. PBMCs, B-cell-depleted T cells, or T cells were the source of the cDNA or gDNA that made up the material.

The V end was cut by 4 bases, the J end by 5 bases, with 11 bases between. Germline assignment: CDR1 MGHRA and CDR2 YSYEKL. The CDR3 runs to 13 residues. V is TRBV4-1 and J is TRBJ2-5; possible D gene TRBD2, 5 bases. Sequenced material: peripheral blood. The TCR sequence derives from a human donor in a cohort sampled during active COVID-19. In nucleotides, the CDR3 is TGCGCCAGCAGCCCGACGGGGATTGAGACCCAGTACTTC. It codes for CASSPTGIETQYF.